These 30 T cell receptor beta chains originate from one sample sequenced in a study of blood T cell repertoires in COVID-19. Generated by immunoSEQ multiplex PCR, the TCRdb table keeps only in-frame clones and is missing some. Of fewer than 90,000 clones listed, 70% to 90% are singletons. Sample: peripheral blood. The receptors here all came from a man in his sixties with acute or convalescent COVID-19.

The chain recombines TRBV6-1 with TRBJ2-3; possibly TRBD2 for D (5 bases). V dropped 0 bases and J dropped 5 bases, with 12 bases sitting between them. This CDR3 region has 15 residues. Germline V gene data show CDR1 as MNHNS and CDR2 as SASEGT. This CDR3 is CASSEAAPGKDTQYF. The CDR3 DNA follows: TGTGCCAGCAGTGAAGCCGCTCCGGGGAAAGATACGCAGTATTTT.

V and J are TRBV19 and TRBJ1-4; 8 bases are shared with TRBD1. The CDR3 has 14 residues. Per germline, CDR1 LNHDA and CDR2 SQIVND (reference sequence). The J segment lost 7 bases and the V segment lost 4 bases, leaving 5 bases of the junction unmatched. The CDR3 loop reads CASSTRTGLEKLFF. Written as DNA, the CDR3 is TGTGCCAGTAGTACCCGGACAGGGCTTGAAAAACTGTTTTTT.

The genes are TRBV6-5 and TRBJ2-2; TRBD2 matches 7 bases. Germline assignment: CDR1 MNHEY and CDR2 SVGAGI. J lost 6 bases, V lost 7 bases, and 8 bases had no gene match. The CDR3 is 14 amino acids. The DNA of the CDR3 is TGTGCCAGCAAGAGAGGTAGCGGGTCCGGGGAGCTGTTTTTT. Translation: CASKRGSGSGELFF.

V is TRBV7-2 and J is TRBJ2-3, with D unresolved. Trimming took off 5 bases at V and 5 bases at J, with 8 bases between the two ends. The germline V gene encodes CDR1 SGHTA and CDR2 FQGNSA. The CDR3 extends over 12 amino acids. CDR3 in DNA: TGTGCCAGCAGCGCCAACAGAGATACGCAGTATTTT. This encodes CASSANRDTQYF.

This chain links TRBV2 with TRBJ1-2; D is perhaps TRBD1 (6 bases). Germline CDR1 is SNHLY and CDR2 is FYNNEI. This CDR3 contains 14 residues. Trimming removed 5 bases from V and 2 bases from J, with 12 bases in between. CDR3 DNA sequence: TGTGCCAGCAGTTGGACAGAAGTAAACTATGGCTACACCTTC. Translated, it gives CASSWTEVNYGYTF.

V and J are TRBV3-1 (or the pseudogene TRBV3-2) and TRBJ2-3, with D hard to call. The CDR3 sequence is 14 residues long. Trimming cost V 4 bases and J 0 bases, with 8 bases left between them. Germline lookup yields CDR1 LGHDT and CDR2 YNNKEL (reference sequence). In nucleotides, the CDR3 is TGTGCCAGCAGCCCCAGACAAAGCACAGATACGCAGTATTTT. This gives the protein CASSPRQSTDTQYF.

This clone was seen only once. The chain has TRBV18 and TRBJ1-5, with D unresolved. V lost 3 bases, J lost 4 bases, and 7 bases lay in between. Germline V gene sequence: CDR1 KGHSH, CDR2 LQKENI. The CDR3 is 13 amino acids. The CDR3 reads CASSPSRNQPQHF. CDR3 nucleotide sequence: TGTGCCAGCTCACCCTCGAGAAATCAGCCCCAGCATTTT.

The chain carries TRBV6-5 and TRBJ2-7; the D gene is possibly TRBD1 (6 bases). Germline CDR1 is MNHEY and CDR2 is SVGAGI. Trimming cost V 0 bases and J 5 bases, with 14 bases left between them. This CDR3 is built from 15 residues. CDR3: CASSYSPNREHEQYF. DNA of the CDR3: TGTGCCAGCAGTTACTCCCCGAACAGGGAACACGAGCAGTACTTC.

This chain uses TRBV11-3 with TRBJ2-1; D might be TRBD2 (6 bases). From germline, CDR1 is SGHNT and CDR2 YENEEA. The ends were cut back, 6 bases at V and 6 bases at J, with 15 bases in the middle. This CDR3 spans 14 amino acids. The CDR3 DNA reads TGTGCCAGCAGTGCTGGGCCGACTAGCAATGAGCAGTTCTTC. Translation gives CASSAGPTSNEQFF.

The chain combines TRBV6-5 with TRBJ2-7; maybe TRBD2 (6 bases). This CDR3 is 13 amino acids long. Per the germline V gene, CDR1 is MNHEY and CDR2 is SVGAGI. Trimming left V 0 bases short and J 5 bases short, with 8 bases between. The CDR3 region is CASSYSGEDEQYF. The CDR3 coding sequence is TGTGCCAGCAGTTACTCAGGGGAGGACGAGCAGTACTTC.

The V and J genes are TRBV15 and TRBJ2-1, with 10 bases fitting TRBD2. Per the germline V gene, CDR1 is LNHNV and CDR2 is YYDKDF (reference sequence). Unmatched junction bases numbered 6, after V lost 0 bases and J lost 4 bases. The CDR3 is made up of 17 amino acids. This CDR3 reads CATSRDPGLASYNEQFF. CDR3 nucleotides: TGTGCCACCAGCAGAGATCCGGGACTAGCGTCATACAATGAGCAGTTCTTC.

The chain links TRBV5-1 to TRBJ1-1, with TRBD1 matching over 7 bases. Germline CDR1 reads SGHRS; CDR2 reads YFSETQ. After removal of 0 bases from V and 4 bases from J, the junction contained 3 bases not matched to a gene. The CDR3 has 14 amino acids. The CDR3: CASSLDRGGTEAFF. CDR3 DNA sequence: TGCGCCAGCAGCTTGGACAGGGGAGGCACTGAAGCTTTCTTT. Supplemented by reference TRBV5-1 and TRBJ1-1, the full variable domain reads KAGVTQTPRYLIKTRGQQVTLSCSPISGHRSVSWYQQTPGQGLQFLFEYFSETQRNKGNFPGRFSGRQFSNSRSEMNVSTLELGDSALYLCASSLDRGGTEAFFGQGTRLTVV.

The chain couples TRBV7-5 to TRBJ1-5. TRBV7-5 is listed as a pseudogene. The CDR3 length is 16 residues. The CDR3 bases are TGTGCCAGAAACCTGAGGAGCAGGGAGGACAATCAGCCCCAGCATTTT. It codes for CARNLRSREDNQPQHF.

The chain combines TRBV19 with TRBJ2-6, with D possibly being TRBD1 (6 bases). The germline V gene has CDR1 LNHDA and CDR2 SQIVND (reference sequence). Trimming took off 7 bases at V and 0 bases at J, with 13 bases between the two ends. The CDR3 has 16 amino acids. The CDR3 coding sequence is TGTGCCAGTACACAGGACAGCGGCTCTGGGGCCAACGTCCTGACTTTC. Translating it yields CASTQDSGSGANVLTF.

V and J are TRBV10-3 and TRBJ2-7; 7 bases fit TRBD2. CDR3 length: 14 residues. Germline V gene sequence: CDR1 ENHRY, CDR2 SYGVKD. With V trimmed by 6 bases and J by 0 bases, 5 bases remained unmatched. The CDR3 is CAISPLAASYEQYF. The CDR3 coding sequence is TGTGCCATCAGCCCTCTAGCGGCCTCCTACGAGCAGTACTTC.

Only one count was recorded for this clone. The V gene is TRBV5-1, the J gene TRBJ1-1, with 7 bases that match TRBD1. In germline, CDR1 is SGHRS, CDR2 YFSETQ. The J segment lost 3 bases and the V segment lost 0 bases, leaving 5 bases of the junction unmatched. This CDR3 spans 15 amino acids. The CDR3, as DNA: TGCGCCAGCAGCTTGGGAGGGACAGCCGACACTGAAGCTTTCTTT. Amino acids: CASSLGGTADTEAFF.

The chain joins TRBV28 to TRBJ2-1; D not certain. In germline, CDR1 is MDHEN, CDR2 SYDVKM. The CDR3 extends over 13 amino acids. The germline V and J ends were trimmed by 6 bases and 6 bases, with 12 bases remaining between them. CDR3 residues: CASRSGVPNEQFF. The CDR3 bases are TGTGCCAGCAGGTCAGGTGTGCCCAATGAGCAGTTCTTC.

The V and J genes are TRBV5-4 and TRBJ2-3, with D maybe TRBD1 (6 bases). This CDR3 spans 14 amino acids. The germline V and J ends were trimmed by 4 bases and 0 bases, with 9 bases remaining between them. The germline gives CDR1 SGHNT, CDR2 YYREEE (reference sequence). The CDR3 DNA follows: TGTGCCAGCAGCGAACAGGGTAGCACAGATACGCAGTATTTT. Residues: CASSEQGSTDTQYF.

The V gene is TRBV30, the J gene TRBJ2-3, with D possibly being TRBD2 (6 bases). This CDR3 region has 11 residues. Per the germline V gene, CDR1 is GTSNPN and CDR2 is SVGIG (reference sequence). V dropped 6 bases and J dropped 5 bases, with 9 bases sitting between them. The CDR3 protein is CACEGGDTQYF. CDR3 bases: TGTGCCTGCGAGGGAGGAGATACGCAGTATTTT. Using reference TRBV30 and TRBJ2-3 for the parts outside the CDR3, the full variable domain is SQTIHQWPATLVQPVGSPLSLECTVEGTSNPNLYWYRQAAGRGLQLLFYSVGIGQISSEVPQNLSASRPQDRQFILSSKKLLLSDSGFYLCACEGGDTQYFGPGTRLTVL.

A few counts support this clone. V is TRBV2 and J is TRBJ1-5, with no clear D. CDR1 is SNHLY and CDR2 is FYNNEI in the germline V gene. V shed 4 bases and J shed 0 bases, with 16 bases lying between them. The CDR3 covers 17 residues. The CDR3 region is CASSALGHQYSNQPQHF. The CDR3, as DNA: TGTGCCAGCAGTGCCCTGGGCCACCAATATAGCAATCAGCCCCAGCATTTT.

The chain couples TRBV2 to TRBJ1-1; D gene uncertain. The CDR3 has 12 amino acids. V was clipped by 6 bases and J by 4 bases, with 9 bases between them. The V gene's germline CDR1 is SNHLY and CDR2 FYNNEI. The chain's CDR3 is CASSPRRTEAFF. The CDR3 DNA reads TGTGCCAGCAGCCCGAGGCGCACTGAAGCTTTCTTT.

The chain combines TRBV5-6 with TRBJ2-1; 8 bases are shared with TRBD2. The CDR3 runs 15 residues. Germline V gene data show CDR1 as SGHDT and CDR2 as YYEEEE. J gave up 7 bases and V 0 bases, and 6 bases lay outside the gene matches. This chain's CDR3 is CASSLGLAGKNEQFF. For the CDR3, the DNA is TGTGCCAGCAGCTTGGGATTAGCGGGGAAAAATGAGCAGTTCTTC.

In DNA, the CDR3 is TGTGCCAGCAGCCCTCGACTAGCGAGTAACAATGAGCAGTTCTTC. Protein: CASSPRLASNNEQFF. V is TRBV9 and J is TRBJ2-1, with 8 positions matching TRBD2. With 4 bases clipped from V and 5 bases from J, the junction kept 8 bases outside the gene matches. Germline V gene sequence: CDR1 SGDLS, CDR2 YYNGEE. This CDR3 contains 15 residues.

This clone was counted a single time. The J gene is TRBJ1-6, the V gene TRBV5-5, with D possibly matching TRBD1 (5 bases). V lost 1 base, J lost 9 bases, and 17 bases lay in between. CDR1 is SGHKS and CDR2 is YYEKEE in the germline V gene (reference sequence). This CDR3 is built from 16 residues. CDR3 region: CASSLQDQGAISPLHF. CDR3 nucleotides: TGTGCCAGCAGCTTGCAGGACCAGGGCGCGATTTCACCCCTCCACTTT.

V is TRBV6-2 or TRBV6-3 and J is TRBJ2-3; perhaps TRBD2 as D (5 bases). V shed 6 bases and J shed 5 bases, with 15 bases lying between them. The germline gives CDR1 MNHEY, CDR2 SVGEGT. The CDR3 sequence is 14 residues long. The CDR3 region has the DNA TGTGCCAGCAGCCTTACTAGAGTGAAAGATACGCAGTATTTT. It codes for CASSLTRVKDTQYF.

The rearrangement uses TRBV29-1 and TRBJ1-2, with TRBD1 matching 9 bases. The trim removed 7 bases at V and 7 bases at J, leaving 10 bases unmatched. CDR3 length: 13 residues. Germline CDR1 reads SQVTM; CDR2 reads ANQGSEA. The CDR3 DNA reads as TGCAGCGATTGGACAGGGGTCGTCGGTGGCTACACCTTC. As protein: CSDWTGVVGGYTF.

This chain uses TRBV14 with TRBJ2-2, with TRBD2 matching 14 bases. The CDR3 consists of 22 residues. V trimming: 0 bases; J trimming: 4 bases; junction bases outside the gene matches: 16. Germline V gene lookup returns CDR1 SGHDN and CDR2 FVKESK. CDR3 loop: CASSQDPLSGLAGGRGTGELFF. Here the CDR3 DNA reads TGTGCCAGCAGCCAAGATCCCCTCTCAGGACTAGCGGGGGGACGGGGCACCGGGGAGCTGTTTTTT.

V and J are TRBV30 and TRBJ1-5; D perhaps matches TRBD1 (6 bases). Deletions cut 3 bases from V and 4 bases from J, with 13 bases between. The CDR3 consists of 14 residues. Per the germline V gene, CDR1 is GTSNPN and CDR2 is SVGIG (reference sequence). The CDR3 loop reads CAWRGAVPNQPQHF. In DNA form, the CDR3 reads TGTGCCTGGAGGGGGGCTGTACCAAATCAGCCCCAGCATTTT.

The chain combines TRBV7-8 with TRBJ2-3; TRBD1 is a possible D gene (6 bases). Trimming stripped 5 bases from V and 6 bases from J, with 15 bases between. Germline loops: CDR1 SGHVS, CDR2 FQNEAQ. The CDR3 has 14 amino acids. DNA of the CDR3: TGTGCCAGCAGCCCGGGCCGGGGACACGATACGCAGTATTTT. Amino acids: CASSPGRGHDTQYF.

The chain uses TRBV29-1 and TRBJ2-7, with 7 bases lining up with TRBD1. The J segment lost 7 bases and the V segment lost 6 bases, leaving 6 bases of the junction unmatched. The CDR3 length is 11 residues. Per germline, CDR1 SQVTM and CDR2 ANQGSEA. CDR3 sequence (DNA): TGCAGCGTGGGGACAGCACGGGAGCAGTACTTC. Its protein is CSVGTAREQYF.